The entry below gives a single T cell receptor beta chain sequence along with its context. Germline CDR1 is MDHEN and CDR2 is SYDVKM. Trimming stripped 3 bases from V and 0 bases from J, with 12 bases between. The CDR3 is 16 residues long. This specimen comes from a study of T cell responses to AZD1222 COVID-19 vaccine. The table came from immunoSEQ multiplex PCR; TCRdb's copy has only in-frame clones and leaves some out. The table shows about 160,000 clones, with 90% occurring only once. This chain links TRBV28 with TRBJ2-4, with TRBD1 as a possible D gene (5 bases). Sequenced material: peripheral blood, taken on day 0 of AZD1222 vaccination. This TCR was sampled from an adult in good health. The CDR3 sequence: CASSFQQDLAKNIQYF. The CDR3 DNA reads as TGTGCCAGCAGTTTTCAACAGGACCTAGCCAAAAACATTCAGTACTTC.